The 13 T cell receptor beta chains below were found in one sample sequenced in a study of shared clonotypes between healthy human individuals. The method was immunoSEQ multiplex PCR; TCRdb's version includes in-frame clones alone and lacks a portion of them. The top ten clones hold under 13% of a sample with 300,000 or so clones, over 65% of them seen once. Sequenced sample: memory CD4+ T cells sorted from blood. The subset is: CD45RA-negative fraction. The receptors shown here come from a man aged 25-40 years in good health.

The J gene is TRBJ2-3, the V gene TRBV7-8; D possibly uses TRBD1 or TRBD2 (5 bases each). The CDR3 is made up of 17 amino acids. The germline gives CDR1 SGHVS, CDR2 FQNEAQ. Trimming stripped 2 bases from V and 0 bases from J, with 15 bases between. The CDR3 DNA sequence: TGTGCCAGCAGCTTACCGGGACCACAGACAAGCACAGATACGCAGTATTTT. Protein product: CASSLPGPQTSTDTQYF.

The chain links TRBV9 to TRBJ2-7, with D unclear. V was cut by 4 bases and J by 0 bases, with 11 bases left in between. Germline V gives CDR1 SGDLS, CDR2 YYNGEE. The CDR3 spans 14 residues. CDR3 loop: CASSLQAVSYEQYF. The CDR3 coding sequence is TGTGCCAGCAGCCTCCAGGCGGTCTCCTACGAGCAGTACTTC. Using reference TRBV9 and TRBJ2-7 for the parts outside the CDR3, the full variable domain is DSGVTQTPKHLITATGQRVTLRCSPRSGDLSVYWYQQSLDQGLQFLIQYYNGEERAKGNILERFSAQQFPDLHSELNLSSLELGDSALYFCASSLQAVSYEQYFGPGTRLTVT.

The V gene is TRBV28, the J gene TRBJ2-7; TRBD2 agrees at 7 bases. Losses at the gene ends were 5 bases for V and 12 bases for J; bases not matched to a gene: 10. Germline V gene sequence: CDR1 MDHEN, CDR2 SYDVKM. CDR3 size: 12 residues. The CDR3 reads CASSGGVGLRYF. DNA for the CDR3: TGTGCCAGCAGTGGGGGGGTCGGGTTACGGTACTTC.

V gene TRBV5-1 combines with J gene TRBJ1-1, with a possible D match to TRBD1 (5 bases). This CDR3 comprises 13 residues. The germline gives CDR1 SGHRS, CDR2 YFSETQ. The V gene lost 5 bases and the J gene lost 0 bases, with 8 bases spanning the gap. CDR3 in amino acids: CASRGLVNTEAFF. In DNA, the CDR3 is TGCGCCAGCAGGGGGCTGGTGAACACTGAAGCTTTCTTT.

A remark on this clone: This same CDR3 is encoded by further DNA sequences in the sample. The CDR3 DNA reads as TGTGCCAGCTCACCATCGTCCGGGACAGAATATAATCAGCCCCAGCATTTT. It is translated as CASSPSSGTEYNQPQHF. The rearrangement uses TRBV18 and TRBJ1-5; 7 nucleotides line up with TRBD1. The germline CDR1 and CDR2 sequences are KGHSH and LQKENI. This CDR3 has 17 residues. With 2 bases clipped from V and 4 bases from J, the junction kept 11 bases outside the gene matches.

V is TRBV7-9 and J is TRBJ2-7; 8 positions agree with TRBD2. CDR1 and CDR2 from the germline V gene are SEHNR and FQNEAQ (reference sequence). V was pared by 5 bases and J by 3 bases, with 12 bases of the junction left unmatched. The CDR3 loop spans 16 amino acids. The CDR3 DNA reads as TGTGCCAGCAGCCAGATGACCCTAGCGGGTAACTACGAGCAGTACTTC. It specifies CASSQMTLAGNYEQYF.

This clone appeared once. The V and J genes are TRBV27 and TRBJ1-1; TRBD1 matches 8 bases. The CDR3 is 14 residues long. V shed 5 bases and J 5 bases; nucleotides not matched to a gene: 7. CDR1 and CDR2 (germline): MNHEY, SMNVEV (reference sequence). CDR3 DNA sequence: TGTGCCAGCAGTCCTCGACAGGGGCCGACTGAAGCTTTCTTT. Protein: CASSPRQGPTEAFF.

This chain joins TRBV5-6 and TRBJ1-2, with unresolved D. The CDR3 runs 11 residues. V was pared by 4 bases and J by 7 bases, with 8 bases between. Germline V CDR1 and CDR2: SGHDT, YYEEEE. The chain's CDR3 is CASSRLTGYTF. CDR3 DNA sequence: TGTGCCAGCAGCCGTTTGACTGGCTACACCTTC.

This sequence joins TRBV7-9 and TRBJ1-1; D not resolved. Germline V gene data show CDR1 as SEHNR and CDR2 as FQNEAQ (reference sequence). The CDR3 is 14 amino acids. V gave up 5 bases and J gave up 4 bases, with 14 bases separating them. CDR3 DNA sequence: TGTGCCAGCAGCGAAATCGCGGGGTCCACTGAAGCTTTCTTT. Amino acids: CASSEIAGSTEAFF.

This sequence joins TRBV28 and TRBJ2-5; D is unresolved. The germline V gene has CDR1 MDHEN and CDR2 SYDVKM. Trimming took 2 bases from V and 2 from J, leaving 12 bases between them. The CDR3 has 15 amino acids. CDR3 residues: CASSLSLPTQETQYF. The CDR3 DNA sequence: TGTGCCAGCAGTTTAAGTCTCCCTACTCAAGAGACCCAGTACTTC.

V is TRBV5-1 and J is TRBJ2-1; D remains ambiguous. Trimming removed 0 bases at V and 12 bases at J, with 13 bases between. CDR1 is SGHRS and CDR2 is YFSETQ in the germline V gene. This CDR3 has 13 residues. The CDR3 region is CASSLAAASGQFF. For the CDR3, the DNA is TGCGCCAGCAGCTTGGCGGCGGCGTCCGGGCAGTTCTTC.

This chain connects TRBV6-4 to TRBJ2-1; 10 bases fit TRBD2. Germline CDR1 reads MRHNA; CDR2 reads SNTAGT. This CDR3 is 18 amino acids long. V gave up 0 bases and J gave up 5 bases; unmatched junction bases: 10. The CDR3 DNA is TGTGCCAGCAGTGACTCGTTCTCTAGCGGGGGTTCGGACAATGAGCAGTTCTTC. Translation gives CASSDSFSSGGSDNEQFF.

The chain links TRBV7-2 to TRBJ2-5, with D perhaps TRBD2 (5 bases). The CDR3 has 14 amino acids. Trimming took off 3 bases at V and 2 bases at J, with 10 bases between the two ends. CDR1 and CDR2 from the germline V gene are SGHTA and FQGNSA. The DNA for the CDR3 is TGTGCCAGCAGCTTCCAATCGGGGCAAGAGACCCAGTACTTC. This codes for CASSFQSGQETQYF.